Below, one T cell receptor beta chain is given with its context. What it recognizes is unknown. This sample was taken from a study of cytomegalovirus exposure and HLA in healthy donors. Notes on the study in general: Follow-up analysis later connected one missense variant in DCLRE1C with trimming of TCR beta V- and J-genes. Fewer N-insertions than the roughly 600-donor mean were reportedly shown by an Asian-associated ancestry cluster in a later analysis.

V was clipped by 6 bases and J by 3 bases, with 6 bases between them. The CDR3 consists of 12 residues. The germline CDR1 and CDR2 sequences are MNHEY and SVGAGI. With 60 Vbeta and 13 Jbeta primers, the PCR was carried out. Profiled with immunoSEQ multiplex PCR; TCRdb holds only in-frame clones, not every one. The repertoire holds about 130,000 clones, with roughly 82% as singletons. This TCR was sampled from a male donor in good health and CMV-seropositive. V and J are TRBV6-5 and TRBJ1-3, with D hard to call. The specimen was PBMCs. The DNA for the CDR3 is TGTGCCAGCAGCGGGAATGGAAACACCATATATTTT. This sequence encodes CASSGNGNTIYF.